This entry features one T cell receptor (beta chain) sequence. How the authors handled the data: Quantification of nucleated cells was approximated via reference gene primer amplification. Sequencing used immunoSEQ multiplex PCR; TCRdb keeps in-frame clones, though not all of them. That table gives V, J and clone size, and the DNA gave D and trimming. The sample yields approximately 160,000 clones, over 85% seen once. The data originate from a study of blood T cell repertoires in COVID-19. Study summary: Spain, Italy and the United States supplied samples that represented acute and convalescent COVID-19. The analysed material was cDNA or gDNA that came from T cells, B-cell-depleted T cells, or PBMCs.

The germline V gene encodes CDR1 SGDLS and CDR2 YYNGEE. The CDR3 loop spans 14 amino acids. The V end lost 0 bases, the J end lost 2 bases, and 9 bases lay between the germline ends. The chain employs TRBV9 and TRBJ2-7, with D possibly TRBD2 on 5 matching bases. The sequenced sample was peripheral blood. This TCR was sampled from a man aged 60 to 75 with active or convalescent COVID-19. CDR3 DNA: TGTGCCAGCAGCGTAGGACTATCCCCCTACGAGCAGTACTTC. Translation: CASSVGLSPYEQYF.